Below, 3 T cell receptor beta chains from the same sample are listed, as sequenced in a study of T cell repertoires in cytomegalovirus infection. TCRdb independently ran MiXCR on the reads; one entry per CDR3 protein. The sample holds about 770,000 distinct CDR3 sequences, almost 30% seen once. For these TCRs, the target antigens are not known. The sequencing here drew on cultured CD8+ T cells from PBMCs, taken from culture after CMV antigen stimulation. The origin of the receptors is a human donor in good health (CMV status not recorded). Some clones in this sample may be carry-over from other donors' samples.

The sample holds a few counts of this clonotype. The chain has TRBV25-1 and TRBJ1-2, with D possibly being TRBD1 (6 bases). Germline V lookup: CDR1 MGHDK, CDR2 SYGVNS. This CDR3 is built from 15 residues. Trimming shortened V by 3 bases and J by 6 bases, and 17 bases separated the two germline ends. The CDR3 DNA follows: TGTGCCAGCAGTGAGTTACAGGGTTTTAGGGATGGCTACACCTTC. This sequence encodes CASSELQGFRDGYTF.

The CDR3 protein is CASSDSSRTYEQYF. DNA for the CDR3: TGTGCCAGCAGTGACTCGAGTAGGACCTACGAGCAGTACTTC. V is TRBV6-4 and J is TRBJ2-7; D unclear. Germline loops: CDR1 MRHNA, CDR2 SNTAGT. Trimming took 0 bases from V and 2 from J, leaving 8 bases between them. The CDR3 covers 14 residues.

The chain uses TRBV25-1 and TRBJ2-3; 8 nucleotides line up with TRBD2. Germline lookup yields CDR1 MGHDK and CDR2 SYGVNS. V trimming: 2 bases; J trimming: 5 bases; junction bases outside the gene matches: 6. The CDR3 spans 15 residues. The CDR3 region is CASSEGRGDLDTQYF. CDR3 in DNA: TGTGCCAGCAGTGAAGGGCGGGGGGACTTAGATACGCAGTATTTT.